This T cell receptor beta chain appears in the sequencing data of a study of beta chain features in type 1 diabetes. Reverse transcribing all isolated RNA meant expressed TCRB transcripts were sequenced. Measured with immunoSEQ multiplex PCR; TCRdb has only the in-frame clones, and not every one. The table records about 160,000 clones, about 7.9% of them present only once. In this sample, this clone turned up a few times. The antigen is undetermined. General study points: Moderate but significant shortening of TCRB CDR3s was recorded in all four CD4+ subsets from Type 1 diabetes patients.

CDR1 is SGDLS and CDR2 is YYNGEE in the germline V gene. The CDR3 runs 14 residues. Trimming pared 4 bases from V and 3 bases from J, leaving 13 bases between. The receptor's source is a man aged 18-30 years with type 1 diabetes. The genes are TRBV9 and TRBJ2-5; D is ambiguous. What was sequenced was central memory CD4+ T cells from blood. As DNA, the CDR3 is TGTGCCAGCAGCCCGCAGCTGGCGGAAGAGACCCAGTACTTC. Protein product: CASSPQLAEETQYF.